One T cell receptor beta chain is described in this entry. Its antigen remains unidentified. No base-level quality is on record; no much larger clone is a single base apart. Receptor amplification or capture employed the immunoSEQ multiplex PCR assay. A mixture of 60 forward primers for TCR Vbeta segments and 13 reverse primers for TCR Jbeta segments was used in the multiplex PCR. Amplification of the CDR3 region of rearranged TCR beta genes was performed with a multiplex PCR assay on genomic DNA. The amplified TCR beta libraries were sequenced on the Illumina HiSeq System as 87-base-pair reads. From the authors' description of their analysis: Across the 600 to 700 repertoires, a later analysis counted around 80 million unique TCR beta chains, roughly 11 million of which were shared by at least two donors. Raw reads were error-corrected and collapsed into unique sequences by a nearest-neighbor algorithm in which closely related sequences were merged to remove PCR and sequencing errors. Alignment of CDR3 sequences to IMGT reference sequences was used to assign V, D and J gene segments. For a sequence to be retained, at least a six-nucleotide match to both a V gene segment and a J gene segment was required. Rearrangements were classified as productive when the CDR3 lacked stop codons and remained in frame with V and J, and all other rearrangements were classified as non-productive. CDR3 was defined according to IMGT convention as the region running from the second conserved V-encoded cysteine to the conserved J-encoded phenylalanine. Sequences without an unambiguous match to a single V gene segment were excluded from the earlier analysis of about 600 of the donors. In an earlier analysis of around 590 of the donors, a V segment was called functional when productive rearrangements were above 56.7%, and segregating when the standard deviation between donors exceeded 5%. To diagnose cytomegalovirus status from the catalog of TCR beta chain sequences, a statistical classification framework was built. In a later analysis, V and J genes were assigned by comparing TCR nucleotide sequences against IMGT/GENE-DB human TR gene sequences. Using the TCRdist pipeline, a later analysis assigned CDR3 sequences along with most-parsimonious VDJ recombination scenarios. A later analysis defined each TCR beta chain by its CDR3 amino acid sequence plus V-gene family, and excluded reads lacking a unique V-gene family. In a later analysis, a few hundred highly shared, low-generation-probability nucleotide sequences were removed to address suspected cross-contamination and a sequencing artifact. In a later analysis, a clonal expansion index for each public chain was calculated from normalized within-repertoire ranks of inferred template counts. A later analysis computed generation probabilities with a VDJ recombination model fitted to out-of-frame rearrangements, and checked the results against IGoR. Hypergeometric tests were used in a later analysis to score TCR-TCR, TCR-HLA and TCR-CMV co-occurrence, with a repertoire-size bias correction applied to the TCR pairs. False discovery rates were estimated in a later analysis by permuting HLA or CMV assignments 20 times. In a later analysis, co-occurring TCRs were grouped using DBSCAN, and TCRdist sequence similarity was added for clustering within HLA-allele-positive subsets. Repertoires with fewer than 30,000 or more than 120,000 public chains were left out of co-occurrence clustering, as were five repertoires with anomalous nucleotide sharing. The table comes from immuneACCESS by way of TCRdb, which keeps in-frame sequences with V and J called. Part of the clones is missing from these tables; in studies checked, under half for an unresolved V gene and the rest for unknown reasons. For V, J and clone size, that table is used; D and trimming come from the DNA. The table for this sample lists about 220,000 clones; around 80% of them were counted only once. Together, the top ten hold 0.63% of the sample.

The source of the sample is a study of cytomegalovirus exposure and HLA in healthy donors (dated by TCRdb to between 2016 and 2019). In the study overall: In an earlier analysis of around 540 of the donors, around 300 Gb of sequence data and 100 million or so unique TCR beta sequences from roughly 200 million T cells were reported. Of the roughly 390 genotyped donors, roughly 80% fell in the genetic ancestry cluster associated with self-reported Caucasian donors. Among about 400 genotyped donors of the cohort, an average of around 250,000 unique TCR beta nucleotide sequences was sequenced per donor, of which about 18% were non-productive. The T cell repertoires of around 670 subjects were profiled by immunosequencing and related to cytomegalovirus serostatus. A separate validation cohort of over a hundred different subjects was used in addition to the approximately 670-subject first cohort. An earlier analysis of fewer than 750 of the donors used high-throughput TCR beta sequencing to judge whether each TCR beta V gene segment behaved as functional or pseudogenic. All discovery cohort repertoires had been generated on a single sequencing platform. Donor age, sex, ethnicity and CMV serostatus were compiled alongside the repertoire data. To study patterns of TCR occurrence, a later analysis re-analyzed previously published TCR beta repertoires from 666 donors and added high-resolution HLA genotyping. Class I and class II HLA loci were covered by the typing at four-digit resolution. In a later genetic analysis, genome-wide SNP genotypes for about 55% of the roughly 670 donors were used, and that subset was treated as a discovery cohort. The study combined high-throughput TCR immunosequencing, statistical association of individual TCRs with disease status, and machine learning to predict cytomegalovirus infection status. In the later analysis, no new phenotypic data were used to find candidate immune exposures; instead, reliance was placed on TCR beta sequences and their occurrence across donors. Typing coverage varied by locus: roughly 620-630 donors for A, B, C, DRB1 and DQB1; roughly 500 for DQA1; about 600 for DPA1; 450 to 480 for DPB1. Five DR-DQ haplotypes were handled as single units for association and clustering because linkage in the cohort was strong. The study aimed to test whether cataloging public T cell receptors could reveal signatures of past pathogen exposure. Approximately 300 gigabases of sequencing data and approximately 93 million unique TCR sequences were included in an early release covering about 620 HLA-typed donors. Paper-wide results and their limitations: A few of the identified cytomegalovirus-associated TCR beta chains were confirmed in vitro to be specific for cytomegalovirus antigens. In both the original and validation cohorts, the classifier was reported to diagnose cytomegalovirus status with high specificity and sensitivity. Compared with equally common non-associated chains, HLA-associated TCR beta chains in a later analysis were more clonally expanded and had lower generation probabilities. A further reported finding was that TCR beta sequences accurately predicted the HLA-A and HLA-B alleles for most subjects in the first cohort. A later genetic analysis reported fewer N-insertions in productive TCRs among donors in an Asian-associated ancestry cluster than the approximately 700-donor mean. In a later analysis, several top co-occurrence clusters were reported to appear linked to parvovirus B19, influenza, CMV and Epstein-Barr virus. Broadly in line with IMGT annotations, most TCR beta V segments showed up in productive rearrangements about 87% or about 30% of the time in an earlier analysis of a few hundred of the donors. A total of about 150 TCR beta chains were listed by the study as associated with cytomegalovirus. A group of highly shared sequence variants was considered likely to be a technical artifact of the sequencing pipeline. The authors suggested that the approach could potentially be extended to other disease states and immunological phenotypes. When HLA alleles, especially DR and DQ, strongly co-occurred, attributing TCR associations to individual alleles was difficult. Because counts were too low, fewer than 20 rarely observed V segments, including chromosome 9 orphons, were excluded from the earlier analysis of some 540 of the donors. In a later analysis, some 18,000 TCR beta sequences were associated with specific HLA alleles at a false discovery rate of 0.05. According to a later analysis, most CMV-associated TCR beta chains appeared to be HLA-restricted, and the HLA associations seemed to be driven largely by CMV exposure. HLA typing was unavailable for some donors at each locus, so association tests used only the typed subset. Most TCR sequences were observed very rarely across donors, whereas some public TCRs were present in many individuals. According to a later analysis, TCR association rates differed among HLA loci, with DRB1 alleles showing the most associated TCRs and HLA-C alleles showing the fewest. Presence/absence analyses assumed roughly uniform sequencing depth across donors, an assumption that may not hold. Linkage disequilibrium might explain the correlated functional status among segregating V segments, but an unknown experimental factor could not be ruled out. Some IMGT-functional V segments, including TRBV6-2 and TRBV6-3, could not be distinguished by the 87-base-pair reads and were therefore excluded. This cohort had only TCR beta chains sequenced, and the lack of alpha or paired-chain data limited which features could be detected. For the cohort, immune exposure information was limited to CMV serostatus. An association between a missense DCLRE1C variant and V-gene and J-gene trimming of TCR beta chains was found in a later genetic analysis and replicated in an independent cohort.

The cohort consisted of 650 to 700 healthy bone marrow donors. At the time of sampling, all cohort members were nominally healthy, though unrecorded immune exposures were likely present. The donor tested CMV seronegative, placing the donor among the roughly 340 seronegative members of the cohort. A peripheral blood sample was collected from each donor, and TCR beta sequencing was performed on peripheral blood mononuclear cells. Genomic DNA was extracted from the blood cell samples with the Qiagen DNeasy Blood Extraction Kit. From its cysteine to its phenylalanine, the CDR3 spans 14 amino acids. Only CDR3 DNA remains: 42 bases, in frame from the first base. The germline V gene encodes CDR1 LNHNV and CDR2 YYDKDF (reference sequence). The trim is 1 base for V and 1 base for J, with a gap of 8 bases between the germline ends.

Material for sequencing was PBMCs. Here the chain combines TRBV15 and TRBJ2-7; D gene: possibly TRBD1, on 6 matching bases. This receptor was identified in a man between 18 and 35 years old in good health and CMV-seronegative. The CDR3 protein: CATSRGGTSYEQYF. The DNA sequence follows: TGTGCCACCAGCAGAGGTGGGACATCCTACGAGCAGTACTTC. The entire variable domain, with the stretches around the CDR3 drawn from the reference TRBV15 and TRBJ2-7 proteins, is DAMVIQNPRYQVTQFGKPVTLSCSQTLNHNVMYWYQQKSSQAPKLLFHYYDKDFNNEADTPDNFQSRRPNTSFCFLDIRSPGLGDTAMYLCATSRGGTSYEQYFGPGTRLTVT.